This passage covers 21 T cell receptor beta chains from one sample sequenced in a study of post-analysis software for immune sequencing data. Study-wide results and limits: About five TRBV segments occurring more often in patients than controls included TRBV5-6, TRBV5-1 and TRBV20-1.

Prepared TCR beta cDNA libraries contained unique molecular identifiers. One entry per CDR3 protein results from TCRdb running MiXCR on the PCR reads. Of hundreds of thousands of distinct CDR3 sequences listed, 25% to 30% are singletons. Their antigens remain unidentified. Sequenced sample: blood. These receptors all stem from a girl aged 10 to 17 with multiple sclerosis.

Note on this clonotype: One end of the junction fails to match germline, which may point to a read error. The DNA for the CDR3 is TGTGCCAGCAGCTCGAGGTGGACAGGGAGTGGGAATGAGCGGTTCTTC. Its translation: CASSSRWTGSGNERFF. J is TRBJ2-1 and V is TRBV5-5; 8 positions agree with TRBD1. In germline, CDR1 is SGHKS, CDR2 YYEKEE (reference sequence). The length of the CDR3 is 16 residues.

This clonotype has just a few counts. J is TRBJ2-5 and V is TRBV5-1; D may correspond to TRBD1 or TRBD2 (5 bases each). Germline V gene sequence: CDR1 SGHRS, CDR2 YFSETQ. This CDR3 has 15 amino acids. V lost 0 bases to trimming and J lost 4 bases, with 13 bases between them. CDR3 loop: CASSLGRGGGETQYF. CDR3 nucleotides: TGCGCCAGCAGCTTGGGAAGGGGCGGAGGAGAGACCCAGTACTTC.

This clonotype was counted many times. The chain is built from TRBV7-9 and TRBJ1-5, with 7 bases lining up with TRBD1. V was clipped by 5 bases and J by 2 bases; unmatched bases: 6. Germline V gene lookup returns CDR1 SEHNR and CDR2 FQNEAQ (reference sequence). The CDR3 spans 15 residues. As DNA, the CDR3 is TGTGCCAGCAGCCTACAGGGGTATGGCAATCAGCCCCAGCATTTT. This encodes CASSLQGYGNQPQHF. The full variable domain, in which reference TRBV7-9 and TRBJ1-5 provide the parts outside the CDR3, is DTGVSQNPRHKITKRGQNVTFRCDPISEHNRLYWYRQTLGQGPEFLTYFQNEAQLEKSRLLSDRFSAERPKGSFSTLEIQRTEQGDSAMYLCASSLQGYGNQPQHFGDGTRLSIL.

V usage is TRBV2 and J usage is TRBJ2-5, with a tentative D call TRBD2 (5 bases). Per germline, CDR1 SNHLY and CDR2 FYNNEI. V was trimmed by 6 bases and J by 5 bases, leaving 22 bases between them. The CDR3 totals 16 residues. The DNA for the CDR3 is TGTGCCAGCAGCTGGGCCTCCGACTACCTACGGGAGACCCAGTACTTC. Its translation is CASSWASDYLRETQYF. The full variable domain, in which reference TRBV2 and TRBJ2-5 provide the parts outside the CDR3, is EPEVTQTPSHQVTQMGQEVILRCVPISNHLYFYWYRQILGQKVEFLVSFYNNEISEKSEIFDDQFSVERPDGSNFTLKIRSTKLEDSAMYFCASSWASDYLRETQYFGPGTRLLVL.

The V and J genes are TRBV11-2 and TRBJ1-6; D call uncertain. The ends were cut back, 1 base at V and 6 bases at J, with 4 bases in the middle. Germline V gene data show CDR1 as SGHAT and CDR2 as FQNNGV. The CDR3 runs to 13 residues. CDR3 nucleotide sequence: TGTGCCAGCAGCTTAGCGGCTAATTCACCCCTCCACTTT. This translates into CASSLAANSPLHF.

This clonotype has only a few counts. The CDR3 DNA reads TGTGCCAGCAGTGCCCGACAGGCGACGTCCAACAAGTACACCTTC. It encodes CASSARQATSNKYTF. The chain couples TRBV12-3 or TRBV12-4 to TRBJ1-2; a weak D match, TRBD1 (6 bases). The CDR3 extends over 15 amino acids. V lost 5 bases and J 11 bases, leaving 24 bases between the germline ends.

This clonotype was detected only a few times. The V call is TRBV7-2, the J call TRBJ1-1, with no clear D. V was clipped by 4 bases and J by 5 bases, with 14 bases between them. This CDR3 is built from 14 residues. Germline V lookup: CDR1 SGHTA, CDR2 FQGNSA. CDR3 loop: CASSSMPVGTEAFF. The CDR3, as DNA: TGTGCCAGCAGCTCTATGCCGGTTGGGACTGAAGCTTTCTTT. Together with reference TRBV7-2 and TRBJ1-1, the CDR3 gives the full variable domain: GAGVSQSPSNKVTEKGKDVELRCDPISGHTALYWYRQSLGQGLEFLIYFQGNSAPDKSGLPSDRFSAERTGGSVSTLTIQRTQQEDSAVYLCASSSMPVGTEAFFGQGTRLTVV.

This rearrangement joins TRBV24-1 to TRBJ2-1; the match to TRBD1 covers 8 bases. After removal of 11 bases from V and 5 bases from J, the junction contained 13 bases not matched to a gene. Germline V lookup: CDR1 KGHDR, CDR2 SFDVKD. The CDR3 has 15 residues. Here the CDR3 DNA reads TGTGCCAGCAGCCTTAGACAGGGGAAAGACAATGAGCAGTTCTTC. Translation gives CASSLRQGKDNEQFF.

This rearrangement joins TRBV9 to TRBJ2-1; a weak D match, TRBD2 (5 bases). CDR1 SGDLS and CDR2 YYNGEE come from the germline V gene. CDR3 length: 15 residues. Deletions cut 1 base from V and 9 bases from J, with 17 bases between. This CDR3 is CASSVWAREQSEQFF. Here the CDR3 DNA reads TGTGCCAGCAGCGTATGGGCTAGGGAGCAGAGTGAGCAGTTCTTC.

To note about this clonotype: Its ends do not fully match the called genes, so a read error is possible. CDR3 sequence reads: CANSLEWKGTETQYF. Here the CDR3 DNA reads TGTGCCAACAGCTTAGAGTGGAAGGGTACAGAGACCCAGTACTTC. V gene TRBV7-8 combines with J gene TRBJ2-5; D is ambiguous. There are 15 residues in the CDR3. Germline CDR1 reads SGHVS; CDR2 reads FQNEAQ. Full variable domain (outside the CDR3, taken from reference TRBV7-8 and TRBJ2-5): GAGVSQSPRYKVAKRGQDVALRCDPISGHVSLFWYQQALGQGPEFLTYFQNEAQLDKSGLPSDRFFAERPEGSVSTLKIQRTQQEDSAVYLCANSLEWKGTETQYFGPGTRLLVL.

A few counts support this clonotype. CDR3 amino acids: CATSRDRGQGGTGELFF. The CDR3 DNA reads TGTGCCACCAGCAGAGATCGGGGGCAGGGAGGGACCGGGGAGCTGTTTTTT. The rearrangement uses TRBV15 and TRBJ2-2; perhaps TRBD2 as D (7 bases). The length of the CDR3 is 17 residues. The germline gives CDR1 LNHNV, CDR2 YYDKDF (reference sequence). V dropped 0 bases and J dropped 5 bases, with 16 bases sitting between them. The complete variable domain, with remaining parts taken from reference TRBV15 and TRBJ2-2, reads DAMVIQNPRYQVTQFGKPVTLSCSQTLNHNVMYWYQQKSSQAPKLLFHYYDKDFNNEADTPDNFQSRRPNTSFCFLDIRSPGLGDTAMYLCATSRDRGQGGTGELFFGEGSRLTVL.

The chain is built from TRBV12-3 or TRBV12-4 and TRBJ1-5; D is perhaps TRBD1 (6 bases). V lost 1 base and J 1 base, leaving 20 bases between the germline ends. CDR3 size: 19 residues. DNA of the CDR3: TGTGCCAGCAGTTTAGGGCAGGGAATAGGGGGTAAGAGCAATCAGCCCCAGCATTTT. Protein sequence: CASSLGQGIGGKSNQPQHF.

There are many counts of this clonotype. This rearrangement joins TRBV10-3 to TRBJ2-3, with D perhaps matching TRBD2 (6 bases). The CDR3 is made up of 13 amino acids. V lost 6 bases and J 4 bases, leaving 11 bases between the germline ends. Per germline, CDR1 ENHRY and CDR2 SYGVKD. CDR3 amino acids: CAIRVTSPDTQYF. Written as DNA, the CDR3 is TGTGCCATCAGGGTGACTAGTCCAGATACGCAGTATTTT.

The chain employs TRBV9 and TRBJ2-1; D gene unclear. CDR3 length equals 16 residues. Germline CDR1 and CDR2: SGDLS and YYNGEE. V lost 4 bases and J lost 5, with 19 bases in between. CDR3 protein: CASSPQRGLGNNEQFF. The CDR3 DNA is TGTGCCAGCAGCCCACAAAGAGGCCTGGGAAACAATGAGCAGTTCTTC.

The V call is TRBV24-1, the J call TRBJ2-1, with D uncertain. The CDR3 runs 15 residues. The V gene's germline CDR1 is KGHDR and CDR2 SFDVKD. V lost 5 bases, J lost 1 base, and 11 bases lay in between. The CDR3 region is CATSVKTPSYNEQFF. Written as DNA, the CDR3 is TGTGCCACCAGTGTTAAGACACCATCCTACAATGAGCAGTTCTTC.

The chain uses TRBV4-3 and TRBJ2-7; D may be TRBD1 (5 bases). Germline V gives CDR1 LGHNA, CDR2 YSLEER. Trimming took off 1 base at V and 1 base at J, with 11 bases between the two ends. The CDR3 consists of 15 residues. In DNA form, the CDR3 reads TGCGCCAGCAGCCAAGTGCGGACAACTTCCTACGAGCAGTACTTC. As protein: CASSQVRTTSYEQYF.

The CDR3 region is CASSEGGLGTQYF. CDR3 nucleotide sequence: TGTGCCAGCAGTGAAGGGGGTCTGGGGACCCAGTACTTC. The chain joins TRBV6-1 to TRBJ2-5; unclear D gene. Between the trimmed V and J ends, which lost 1 base and 7 bases, there was a span of 10 bases. CDR1 is MNHNS, CDR2 SASEGT, per germline. The CDR3 runs 13 residues.

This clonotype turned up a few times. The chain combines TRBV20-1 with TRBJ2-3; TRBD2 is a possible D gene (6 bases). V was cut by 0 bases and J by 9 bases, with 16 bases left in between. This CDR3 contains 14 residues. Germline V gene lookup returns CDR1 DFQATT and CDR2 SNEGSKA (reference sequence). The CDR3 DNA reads TGCAGTGCTAGAGAGGGGGGATCGGTGGGCACGCAGTATTTT. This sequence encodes CSAREGGSVGTQYF.

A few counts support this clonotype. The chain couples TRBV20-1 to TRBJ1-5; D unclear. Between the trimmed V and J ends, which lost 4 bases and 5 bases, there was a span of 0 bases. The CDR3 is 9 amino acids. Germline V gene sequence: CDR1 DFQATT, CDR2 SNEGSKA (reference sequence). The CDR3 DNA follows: TGCAGTGCTAATCAGCCCCAGCATTTT. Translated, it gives CSANQPQHF.

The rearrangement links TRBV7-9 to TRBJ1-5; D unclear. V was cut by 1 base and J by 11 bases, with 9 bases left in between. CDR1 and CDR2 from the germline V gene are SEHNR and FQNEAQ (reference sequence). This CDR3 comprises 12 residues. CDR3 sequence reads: CASSLESGTQHF. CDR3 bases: TGTGCCAGCAGCTTAGAATCGGGGACCCAGCATTTT.

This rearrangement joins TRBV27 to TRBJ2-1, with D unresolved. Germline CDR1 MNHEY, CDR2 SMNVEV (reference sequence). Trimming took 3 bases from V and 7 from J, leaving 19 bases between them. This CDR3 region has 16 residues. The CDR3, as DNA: TGTGCCAGCAGTTTGCTGGTCCCACCCTCGGGTAATGAGCAGTTCTTC. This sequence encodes CASSLLVPPSGNEQFF.